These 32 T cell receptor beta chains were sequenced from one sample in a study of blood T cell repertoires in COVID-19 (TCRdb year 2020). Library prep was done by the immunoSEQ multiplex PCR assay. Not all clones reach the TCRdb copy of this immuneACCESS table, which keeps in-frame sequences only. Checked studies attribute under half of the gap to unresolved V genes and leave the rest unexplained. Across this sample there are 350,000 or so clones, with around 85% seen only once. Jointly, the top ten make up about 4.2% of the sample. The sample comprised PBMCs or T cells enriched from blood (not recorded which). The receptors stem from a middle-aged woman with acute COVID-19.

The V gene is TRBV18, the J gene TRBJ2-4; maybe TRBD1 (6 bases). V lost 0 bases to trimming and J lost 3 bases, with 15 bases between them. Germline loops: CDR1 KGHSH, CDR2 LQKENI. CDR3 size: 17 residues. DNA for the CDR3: TGTGCCAGCTCACCACCGGGGGCGGCAGGGAACAAAAACATTCAGTACTTC. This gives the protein CASSPPGAAGNKNIQYF.

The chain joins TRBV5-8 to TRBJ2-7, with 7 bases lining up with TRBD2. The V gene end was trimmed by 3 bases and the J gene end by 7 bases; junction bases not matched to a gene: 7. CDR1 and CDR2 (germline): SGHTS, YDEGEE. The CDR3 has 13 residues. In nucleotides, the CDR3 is TGTGCCAGCAGCTACTACGGGGGGTGGGAGCAGTACTTC. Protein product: CASSYYGGWEQYF.

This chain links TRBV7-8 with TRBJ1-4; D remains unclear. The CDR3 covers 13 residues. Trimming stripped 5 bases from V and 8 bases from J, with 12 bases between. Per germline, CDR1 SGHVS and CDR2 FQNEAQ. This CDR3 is CASSATVREKLFF. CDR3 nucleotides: TGTGCCAGCAGCGCGACGGTGAGGGAAAAACTGTTTTTT.

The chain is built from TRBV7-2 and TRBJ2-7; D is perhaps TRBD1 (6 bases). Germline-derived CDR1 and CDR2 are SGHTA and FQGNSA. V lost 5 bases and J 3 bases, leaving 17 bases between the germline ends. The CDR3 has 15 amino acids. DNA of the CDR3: TGTGCCAGCAGCCCCAAGGGGGTCCTTAACTACGAGCAGTACTTC. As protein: CASSPKGVLNYEQYF.

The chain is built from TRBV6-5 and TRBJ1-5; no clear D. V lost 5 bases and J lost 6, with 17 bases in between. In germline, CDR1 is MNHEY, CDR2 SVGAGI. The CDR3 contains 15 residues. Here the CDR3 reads CASSMQQFFSQPQHF. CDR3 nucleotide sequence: TGTGCCAGCAGTATGCAACAGTTTTTTTCTCAGCCCCAGCATTTT.

As DNA, the CDR3 is TGTGCCAGCAGCTTAGCGGGGGGGCAGATAGCCAAAAACATTCAGTACTTC. This sequence encodes CASSLAGGQIAKNIQYF. This chain uses TRBV7-9 with TRBJ2-4; a weak D match, TRBD2 (7 bases). This CDR3 has 17 amino acids. V dropped 0 bases and J dropped 0 bases, with 12 bases sitting between them. Germline CDR1 reads SEHNR; CDR2 reads FQNEAQ (reference sequence).

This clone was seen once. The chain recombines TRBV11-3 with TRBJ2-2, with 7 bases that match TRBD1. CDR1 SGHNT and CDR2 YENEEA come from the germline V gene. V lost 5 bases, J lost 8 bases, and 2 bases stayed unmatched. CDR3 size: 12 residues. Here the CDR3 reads CASSRDSGELFF. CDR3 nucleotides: TGTGCCAGCAGCCGGGACAGTGGGGAGCTGTTTTTT. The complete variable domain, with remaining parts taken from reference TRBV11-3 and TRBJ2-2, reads EAGVVQSPRYKIIEKKQPVAFWCNPISGHNTLYWYLQNLGQGPELLIRYENEEAVDDSQLPKDRFSAERLKGVDSTLKIQPAELGDSAVYLCASSRDSGELFFGEGSRLTVL.

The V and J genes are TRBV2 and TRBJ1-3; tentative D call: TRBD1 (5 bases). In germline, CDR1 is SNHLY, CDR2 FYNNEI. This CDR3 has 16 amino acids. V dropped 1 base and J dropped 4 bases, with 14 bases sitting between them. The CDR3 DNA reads TGTGCCAGCAGTGAAGAGGTTGGGGGGGGAGGAAACACCATATATTTT. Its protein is CASSEEVGGGGNTIYF.

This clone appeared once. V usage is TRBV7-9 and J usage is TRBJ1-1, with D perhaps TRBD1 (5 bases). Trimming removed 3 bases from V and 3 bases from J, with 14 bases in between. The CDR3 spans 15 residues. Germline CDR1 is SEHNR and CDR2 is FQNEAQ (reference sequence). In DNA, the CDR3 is TGTGCCAGCAGCTTTGAACACCGGGGGGACACTGAAGCTTTCTTT. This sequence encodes CASSFEHRGDTEAFF. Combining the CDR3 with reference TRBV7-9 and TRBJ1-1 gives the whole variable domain DTGVSQNPRHKITKRGQNVTFRCDPISEHNRLYWYRQTLGQGPEFLTYFQNEAQLEKSRLLSDRFSAERPKGSFSTLEIQRTEQGDSAMYLCASSFEHRGDTEAFFGQGTRLTVV.

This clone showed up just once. For the CDR3, the DNA is TGTGCCAGCTCACGCGGGACAGGGGCGATGCAAACTAATGAAAAACTGTTTTTT. The encoded protein is CASSRGTGAMQTNEKLFF. The genes are TRBV18 and TRBJ1-4; 10 bases line up with TRBD1. Germline CDR1 and CDR2: KGHSH and LQKENI. The CDR3 contains 18 residues. The V and J ends lost 4 bases and 1 base, in that order; junction bases with no gene match: 9.

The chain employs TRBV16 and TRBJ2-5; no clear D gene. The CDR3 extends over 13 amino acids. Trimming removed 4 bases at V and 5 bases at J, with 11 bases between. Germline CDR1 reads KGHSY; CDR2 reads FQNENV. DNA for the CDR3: TGTGCCAGCAGCCCCTATAACGGGGAGACCCAGTACTTC. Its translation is CASSPYNGETQYF.

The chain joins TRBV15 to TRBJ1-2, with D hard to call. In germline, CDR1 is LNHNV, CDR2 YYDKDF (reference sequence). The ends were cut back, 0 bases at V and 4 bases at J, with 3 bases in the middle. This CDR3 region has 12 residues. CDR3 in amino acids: CATSRDGYGYTF. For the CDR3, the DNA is TGTGCCACCAGCAGAGACGGCTATGGCTACACCTTC.

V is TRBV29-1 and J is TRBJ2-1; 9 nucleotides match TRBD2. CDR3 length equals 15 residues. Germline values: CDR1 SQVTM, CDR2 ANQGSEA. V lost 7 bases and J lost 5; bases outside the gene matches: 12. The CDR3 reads CSARLAGWPNNEQFF. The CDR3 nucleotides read TGCAGCGCCCGTCTAGCGGGGTGGCCTAACAATGAGCAGTTCTTC.

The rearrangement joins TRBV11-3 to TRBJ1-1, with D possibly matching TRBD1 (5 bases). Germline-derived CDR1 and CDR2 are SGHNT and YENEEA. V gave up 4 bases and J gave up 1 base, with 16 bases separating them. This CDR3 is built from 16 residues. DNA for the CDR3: TGTGCCAGCAGCTCCCCGGGCGGGACTGCGAACACTGAAGCTTTCTTT. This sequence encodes CASSSPGGTANTEAFF.

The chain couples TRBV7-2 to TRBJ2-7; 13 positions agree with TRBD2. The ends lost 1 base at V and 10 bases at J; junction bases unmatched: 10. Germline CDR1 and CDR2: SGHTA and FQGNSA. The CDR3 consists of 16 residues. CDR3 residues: CASSLGAGLAGVRQYF. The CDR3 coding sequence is TGTGCCAGCAGCTTAGGGGCCGGACTAGCGGGAGTCCGACAGTACTTC.

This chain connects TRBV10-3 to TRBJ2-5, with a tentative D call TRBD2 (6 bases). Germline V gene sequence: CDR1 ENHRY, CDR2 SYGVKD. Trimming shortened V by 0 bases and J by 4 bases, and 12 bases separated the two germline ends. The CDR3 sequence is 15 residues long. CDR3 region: CAISESGLPGETQYF. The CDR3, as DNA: TGTGCCATCAGTGAGTCGGGACTCCCCGGAGAGACCCAGTACTTC.

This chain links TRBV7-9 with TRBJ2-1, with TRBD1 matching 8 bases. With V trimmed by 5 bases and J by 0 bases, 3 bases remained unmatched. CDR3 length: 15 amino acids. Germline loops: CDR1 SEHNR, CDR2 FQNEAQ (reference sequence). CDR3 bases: TGTGCCAGCAGCCAACAGGGGGACTCCTACAATGAGCAGTTCTTC. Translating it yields CASSQQGDSYNEQFF.

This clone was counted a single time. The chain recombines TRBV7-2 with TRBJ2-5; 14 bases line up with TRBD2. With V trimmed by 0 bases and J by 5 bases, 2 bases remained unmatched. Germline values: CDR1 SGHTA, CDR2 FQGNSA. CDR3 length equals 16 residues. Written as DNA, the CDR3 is TGTGCCAGCAGCTTAGCGGGACTAGCGGGAGCCGAGACCCAGTACTTC. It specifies CASSLAGLAGAETQYF.

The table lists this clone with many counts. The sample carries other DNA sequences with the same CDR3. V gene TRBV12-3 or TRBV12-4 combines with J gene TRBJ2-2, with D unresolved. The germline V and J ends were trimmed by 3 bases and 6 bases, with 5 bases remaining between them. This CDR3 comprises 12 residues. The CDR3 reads CASSFYPGELFF. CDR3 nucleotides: TGTGCCAGCAGTTTCTATCCCGGGGAGCTGTTTTTT.

The CDR3 loop reads CASSFDRGPNTEAFF. CDR3 nucleotides: TGTGCCAGCAGTTTCGACAGGGGGCCGAACACTGAAGCTTTCTTT. The chain has TRBV27 and TRBJ1-1; 10 bases map to TRBD1. The CDR3 is made up of 15 amino acids. The ends lost 3 bases at V and 1 base at J; junction bases unmatched: 2. Looked up from germline, CDR1 is MNHEY and CDR2 is SMNVEV (reference sequence).

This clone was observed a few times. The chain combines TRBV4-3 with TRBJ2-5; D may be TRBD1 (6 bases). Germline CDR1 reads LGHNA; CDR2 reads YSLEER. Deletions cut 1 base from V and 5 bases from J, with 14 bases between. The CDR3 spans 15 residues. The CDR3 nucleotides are TGCGCCAGCAGCCAAGCAGGGGCCGGGTGGGAGACCCAGTACTTC. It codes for CASSQAGAGWETQYF.

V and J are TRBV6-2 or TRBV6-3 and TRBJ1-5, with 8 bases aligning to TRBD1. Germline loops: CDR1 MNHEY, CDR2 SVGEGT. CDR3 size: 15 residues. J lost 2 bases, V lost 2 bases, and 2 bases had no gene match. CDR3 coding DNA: TGTGCCAGCAGTTACGGGACAGGTCGCAATCAGCCCCAGCATTTT. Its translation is CASSYGTGRNQPQHF.

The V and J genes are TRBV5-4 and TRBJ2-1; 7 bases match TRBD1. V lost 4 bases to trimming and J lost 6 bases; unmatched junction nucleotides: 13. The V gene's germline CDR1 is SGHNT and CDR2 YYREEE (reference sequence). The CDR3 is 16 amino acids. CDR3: CASSHPGAEGANEQFF. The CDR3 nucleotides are TGTGCCAGCAGCCACCCAGGGGCTGAGGGGGCCAATGAGCAGTTCTTC. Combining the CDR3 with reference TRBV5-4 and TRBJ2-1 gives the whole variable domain ETGVTQSPTHLIKTRGQQVTLRCSSQSGHNTVSWYQQALGQGPQFIFQYYREEENGRGNFPPRFSGLQFPNYSSELNVNALELDDSALYLCASSHPGAEGANEQFFGPGTRLTVL.

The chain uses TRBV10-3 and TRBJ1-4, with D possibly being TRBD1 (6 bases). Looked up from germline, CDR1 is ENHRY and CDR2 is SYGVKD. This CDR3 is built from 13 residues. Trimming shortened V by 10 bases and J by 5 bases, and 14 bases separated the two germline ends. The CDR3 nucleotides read TGTGCCAACTCCAGGGGTAGGAATGAAAAACTGTTTTTT. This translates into CANSRGRNEKLFF.

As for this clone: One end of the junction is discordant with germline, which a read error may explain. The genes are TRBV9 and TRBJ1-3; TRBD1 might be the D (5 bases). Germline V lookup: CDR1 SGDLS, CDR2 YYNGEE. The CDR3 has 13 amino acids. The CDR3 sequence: CASSVVQGGHQFF. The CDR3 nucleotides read TGTGCCAGCAGCGTAGTTCAGGGAGGCCACCAATTCTTT.

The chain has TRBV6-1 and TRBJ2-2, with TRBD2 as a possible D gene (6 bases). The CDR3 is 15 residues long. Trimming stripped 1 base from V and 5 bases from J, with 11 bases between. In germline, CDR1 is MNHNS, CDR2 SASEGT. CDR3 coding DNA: TGTGCCAGCAGTGAAGGTCGGCGGGGAACCGGGGAGCTGTTTTTT. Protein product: CASSEGRRGTGELFF.

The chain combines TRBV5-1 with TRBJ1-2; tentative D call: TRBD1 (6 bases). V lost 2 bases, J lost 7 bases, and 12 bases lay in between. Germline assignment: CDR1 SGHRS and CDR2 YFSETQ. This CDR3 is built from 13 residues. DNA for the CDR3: TGCGCCAGCAGCTTTGGGGGCGCGGGTGGCTACACCTTC. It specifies CASSFGGAGGYTF. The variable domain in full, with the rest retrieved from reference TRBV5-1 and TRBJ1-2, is KAGVTQTPRYLIKTRGQQVTLSCSPISGHRSVSWYQQTPGQGLQFLFEYFSETQRNKGNFPGRFSGRQFSNSRSEMNVSTLELGDSALYLCASSFGGAGGYTFGSGTRLTVV.

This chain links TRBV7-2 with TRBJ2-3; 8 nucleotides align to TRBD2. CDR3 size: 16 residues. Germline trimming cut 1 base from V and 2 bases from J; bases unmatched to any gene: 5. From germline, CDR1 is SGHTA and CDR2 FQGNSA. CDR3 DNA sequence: TGTGCCAGCAGCTTAGTGGGCGGGGGGATCACAGATACGCAGTATTTT. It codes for CASSLVGGGITDTQYF.

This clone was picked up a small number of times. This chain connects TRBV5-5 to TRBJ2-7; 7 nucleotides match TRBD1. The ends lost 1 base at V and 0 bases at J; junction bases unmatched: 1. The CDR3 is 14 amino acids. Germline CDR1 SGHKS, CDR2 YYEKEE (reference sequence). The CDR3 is CASSLWDSSYEQYF. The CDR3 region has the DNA TGTGCCAGCAGCTTGTGGGACAGCTCCTACGAGCAGTACTTC. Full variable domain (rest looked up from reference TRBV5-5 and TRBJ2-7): DAGVTQSPTHLIKTRGQQVTLRCSPISGHKSVSWYQQVLGQGPQFIFQYYEKEERGRGNFPDRFSARQFPNYSSELNVNALLLGDSALYLCASSLWDSSYEQYFGPGTRLTVT.

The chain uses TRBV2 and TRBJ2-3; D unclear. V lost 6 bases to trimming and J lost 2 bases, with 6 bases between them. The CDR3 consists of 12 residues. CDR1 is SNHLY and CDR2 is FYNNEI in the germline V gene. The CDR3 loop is CASRTNTDTQYF. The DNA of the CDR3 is TGTGCCAGCAGGACAAACACAGATACGCAGTATTTT.

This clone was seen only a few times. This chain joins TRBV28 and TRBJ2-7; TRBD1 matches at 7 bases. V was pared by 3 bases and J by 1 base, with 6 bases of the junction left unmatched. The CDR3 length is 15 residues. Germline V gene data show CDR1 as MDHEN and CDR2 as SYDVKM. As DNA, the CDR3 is TGTGCCAGCAGTTTTCGTCCCAGGGGGTCCTACGAGCAGTACTTC. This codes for CASSFRPRGSYEQYF.

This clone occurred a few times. This chain's CDR3 is CASRQQGAVYGYTF. CDR3 nucleotides: TGTGCCAGTAGGCAACAGGGGGCCGTCTATGGCTACACCTTC. The chain is built from TRBV19 and TRBJ1-2; 9 bases agree with TRBD1. The trim removed 6 bases at V and 4 bases at J, leaving 6 bases unmatched. CDR3 length: 14 residues. CDR1 and CDR2 (germline): LNHDA, SQIVND (reference sequence).